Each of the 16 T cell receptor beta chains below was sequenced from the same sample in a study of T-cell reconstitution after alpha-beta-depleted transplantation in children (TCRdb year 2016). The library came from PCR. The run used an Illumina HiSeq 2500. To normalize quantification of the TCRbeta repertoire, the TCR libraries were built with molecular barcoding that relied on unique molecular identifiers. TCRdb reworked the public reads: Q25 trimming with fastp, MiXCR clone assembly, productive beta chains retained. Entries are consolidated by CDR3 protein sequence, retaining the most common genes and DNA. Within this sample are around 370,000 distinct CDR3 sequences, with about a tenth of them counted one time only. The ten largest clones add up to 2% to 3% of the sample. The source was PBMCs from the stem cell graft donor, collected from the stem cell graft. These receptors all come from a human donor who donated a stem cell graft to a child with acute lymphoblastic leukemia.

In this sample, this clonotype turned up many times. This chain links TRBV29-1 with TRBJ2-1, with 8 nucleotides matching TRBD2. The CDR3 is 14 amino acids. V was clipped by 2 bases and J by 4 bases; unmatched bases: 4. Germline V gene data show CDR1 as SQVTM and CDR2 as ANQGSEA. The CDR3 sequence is CSVESGRDYNEQFF. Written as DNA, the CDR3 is TGCAGCGTTGAATCCGGGAGGGATTACAATGAGCAGTTCTTC.

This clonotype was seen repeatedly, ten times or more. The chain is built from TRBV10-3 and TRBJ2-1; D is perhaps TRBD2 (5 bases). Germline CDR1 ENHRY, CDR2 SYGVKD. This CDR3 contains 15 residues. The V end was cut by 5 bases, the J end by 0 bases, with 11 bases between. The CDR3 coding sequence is TGTGCCATCAGTTACCTCAGCGGCTCCTACAATGAGCAGTTCTTC. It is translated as CAISYLSGSYNEQFF.

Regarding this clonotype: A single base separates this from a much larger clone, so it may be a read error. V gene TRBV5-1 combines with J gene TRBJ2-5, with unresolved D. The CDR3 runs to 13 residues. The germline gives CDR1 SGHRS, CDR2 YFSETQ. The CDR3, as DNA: TGCGCCAGCAGCTTGGAGGGTACAAAGACCCATTACTTC. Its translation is CASSLEGTKTHYF.

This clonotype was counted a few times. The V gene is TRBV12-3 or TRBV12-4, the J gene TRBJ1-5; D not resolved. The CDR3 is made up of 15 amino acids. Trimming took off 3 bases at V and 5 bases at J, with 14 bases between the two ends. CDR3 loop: CASSLGKVGDQPQHF. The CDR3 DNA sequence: TGTGCCAGCAGTTTGGGAAAGGTTGGCGATCAGCCCCAGCATTTT.

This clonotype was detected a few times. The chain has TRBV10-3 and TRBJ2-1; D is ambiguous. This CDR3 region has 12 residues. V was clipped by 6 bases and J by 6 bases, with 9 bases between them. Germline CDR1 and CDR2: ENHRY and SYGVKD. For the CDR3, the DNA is TGTGCCATCAGGGCCACGGGCAATGAGCAGTTCTTC. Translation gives CAIRATGNEQFF.

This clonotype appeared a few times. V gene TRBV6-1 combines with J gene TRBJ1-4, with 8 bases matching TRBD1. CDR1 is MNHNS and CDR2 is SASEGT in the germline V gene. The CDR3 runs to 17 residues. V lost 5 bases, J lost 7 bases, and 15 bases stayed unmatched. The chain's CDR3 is CASSTGDRRALFEKLFF. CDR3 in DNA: TGTGCCAGCAGTACGGGGGACAGGAGAGCATTGTTTGAAAAACTGTTTTTT.

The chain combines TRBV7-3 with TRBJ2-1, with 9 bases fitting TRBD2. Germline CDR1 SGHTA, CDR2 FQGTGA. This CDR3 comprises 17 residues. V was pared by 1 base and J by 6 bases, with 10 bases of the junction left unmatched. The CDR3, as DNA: TGTGCCAGCAGCTTAAATACGGGACTAGCTTTTGGCAATGAGCAGTTCTTC. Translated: CASSLNTGLAFGNEQFF.

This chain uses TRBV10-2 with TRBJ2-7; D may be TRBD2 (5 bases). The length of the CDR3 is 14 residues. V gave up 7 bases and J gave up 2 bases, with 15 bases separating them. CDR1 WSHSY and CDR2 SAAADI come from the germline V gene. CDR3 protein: CASTAGIGTYEQYF. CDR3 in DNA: TGCGCCAGCACGGCCGGGATAGGGACCTACGAGCAGTACTTC.

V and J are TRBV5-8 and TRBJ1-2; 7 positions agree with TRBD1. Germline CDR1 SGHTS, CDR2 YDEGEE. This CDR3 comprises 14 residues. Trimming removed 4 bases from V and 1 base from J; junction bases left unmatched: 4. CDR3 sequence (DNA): TGTGCCAGCAGCCGGGGACAGAGTAACTATGGCTACACCTTC. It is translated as CASSRGQSNYGYTF.

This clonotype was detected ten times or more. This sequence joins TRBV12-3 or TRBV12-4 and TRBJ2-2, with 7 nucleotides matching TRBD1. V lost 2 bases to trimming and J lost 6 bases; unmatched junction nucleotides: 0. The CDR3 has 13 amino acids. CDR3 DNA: TGTGCCAGCAGTTTACAGGGGGCCGGGGAGCTGTTTTTT. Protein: CASSLQGAGELFF.

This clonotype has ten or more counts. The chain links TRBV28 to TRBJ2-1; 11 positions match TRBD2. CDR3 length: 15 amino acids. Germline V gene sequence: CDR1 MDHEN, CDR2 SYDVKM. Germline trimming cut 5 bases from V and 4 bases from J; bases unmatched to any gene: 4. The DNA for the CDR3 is TGTGCCAGCAGTCCAAGACTAGCGGGGTACAATGAGCAGTTCTTC. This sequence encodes CASSPRLAGYNEQFF.

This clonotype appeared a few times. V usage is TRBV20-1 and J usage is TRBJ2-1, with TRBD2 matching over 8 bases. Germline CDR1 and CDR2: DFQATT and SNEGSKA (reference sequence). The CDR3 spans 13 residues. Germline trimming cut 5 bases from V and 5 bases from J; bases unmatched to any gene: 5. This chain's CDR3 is CSALSGVHNEQFF. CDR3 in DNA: TGCAGTGCTCTTAGCGGGGTACACAATGAGCAGTTCTTC.

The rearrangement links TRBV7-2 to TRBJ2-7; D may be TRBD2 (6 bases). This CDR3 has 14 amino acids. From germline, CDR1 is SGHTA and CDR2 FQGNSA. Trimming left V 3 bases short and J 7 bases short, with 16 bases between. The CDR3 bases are TGTGCCAGCAGCTTGTGGTCGGCGGGGTCAGAGCAGTACTTC. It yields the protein CASSLWSAGSEQYF.

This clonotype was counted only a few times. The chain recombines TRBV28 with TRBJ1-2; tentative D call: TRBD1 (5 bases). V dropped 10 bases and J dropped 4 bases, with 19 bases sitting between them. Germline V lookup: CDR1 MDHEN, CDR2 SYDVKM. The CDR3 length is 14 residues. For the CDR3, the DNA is TGTGCCACCCGCCGGGGGGGTTCCGGCTATGGCTACACCTTC. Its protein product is CATRRGGSGYGYTF.

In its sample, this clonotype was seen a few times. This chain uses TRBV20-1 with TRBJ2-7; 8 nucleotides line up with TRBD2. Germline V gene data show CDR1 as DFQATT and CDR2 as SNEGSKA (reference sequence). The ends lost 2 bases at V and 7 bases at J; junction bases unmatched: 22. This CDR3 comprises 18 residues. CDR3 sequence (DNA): TGCAGTGCTAGACGTCCCACTTATTGGCGGGAGGTCCGTTGGGAGCAGTACTTC. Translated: CSARRPTYWREVRWEQYF.

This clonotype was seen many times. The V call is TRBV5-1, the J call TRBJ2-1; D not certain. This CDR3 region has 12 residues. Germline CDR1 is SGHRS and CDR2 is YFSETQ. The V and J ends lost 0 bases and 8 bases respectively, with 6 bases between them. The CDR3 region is CASSLGVYEQFF. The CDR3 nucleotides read TGCGCCAGCAGCTTGGGGGTCTATGAGCAGTTCTTC.